This TCR beta chain was captured in a study of cytomegalovirus exposure and HLA in healthy donors. Study overall: A later analysis reported the same platform for the roughly 120 validation repertoires and the roughly 650 first-cohort repertoires. Study conclusions and caveats: High sensitivity and specificity were reportedly achieved when the classifier diagnosed cytomegalovirus status. The study flagged some 170 TCR beta chains as cytomegalovirus-associated.

Using immunoSEQ multiplex PCR, the repertoire was profiled, and TCRdb retains in-frame clones only, with some absent. The data show around 70,000 clones, 85% to 95% seen once. Notes on this clone: Antigen specificity is unknown.

This CDR3 spans 13 amino acids. V was cut by 0 bases and J by 8 bases, with 8 bases left in between. The germline CDR1 and CDR2 sequences are SGDLS and YYNGEE. Sample: PBMCs. The chain couples TRBV9 to TRBJ1-4; D remains unclear. This TCR came from a man aged 18 to 35 in good health and CMV-seropositive. The CDR3 spells CASSVATGEKLFF. CDR3 nucleotides: TGTGCCAGCAGCGTAGCTACGGGGGAAAAACTGTTTTTT.